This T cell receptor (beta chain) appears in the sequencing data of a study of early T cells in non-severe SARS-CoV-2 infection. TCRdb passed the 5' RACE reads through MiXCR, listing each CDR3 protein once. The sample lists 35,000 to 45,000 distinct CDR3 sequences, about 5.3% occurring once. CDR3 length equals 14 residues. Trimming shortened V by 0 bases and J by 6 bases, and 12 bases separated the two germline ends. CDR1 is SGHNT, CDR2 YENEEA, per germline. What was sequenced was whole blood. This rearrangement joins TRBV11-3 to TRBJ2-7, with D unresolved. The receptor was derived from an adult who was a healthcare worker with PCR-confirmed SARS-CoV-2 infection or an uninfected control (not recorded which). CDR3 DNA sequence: TGTGCCAGCAGCTTAGAGTTTCGGCATCCCGAGCAGTACTTC. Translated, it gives CASSLEFRHPEQYF.